Following are 11 T cell receptor beta chains from one sample sequenced in a study of vaccination effects on CD4 cells after COVID-19. Ahead of sequencing, the ViraFEST assay grew antigen-specific CD4+ T cells using viral peptide pools. Culture lasted over 9 days before CD4+ T cell isolation. Testing of the vaccine recipients showed negative nucleocapsid antibodies and no prior SARS-CoV-2 infection. Method: immunoSEQ multiplex PCR; TCRdb's copy keeps in-frame clones and lacks some. The repertoire holds 41,000 or so clones, with around 70% as singletons. The antigens for these receptors are not known. The sample in question was CD4+ T cells from PBMCs cultured with HCoV-OC43 spike peptides, obtained before COVID-19 vaccination. Indicated subset: HCoV-OC43 spike overlapping peptide pool stimulation. Receptors were obtained from a human donor who received a COVID-19 vaccine.

The chain employs TRBV9 and TRBJ2-1; a possible D gene is TRBD2 (5 bases). CDR1 is SGDLS, CDR2 YYNGEE, per germline. The V end was cut by 0 bases, the J end by 0 bases, with 7 bases between. The CDR3 totals 15 residues. The CDR3 protein is CASSVAGISYNEQFF. In nucleotides, the CDR3 is TGTGCCAGCAGCGTAGCGGGGATCTCCTACAATGAGCAGTTCTTC.

This clone was seen only a few times. The chain has TRBV6-5 and TRBJ2-5; TRBD2 aligns across 9 bases. V was clipped by 5 bases and J by 4 bases; unmatched bases: 8. CDR1 is MNHEY, CDR2 SVGAGI, per germline. The CDR3 runs 15 residues. The DNA for the CDR3 is TGTGCCAGCAGTAACAGCGGGAGGTCGCGAGAGACCCAGTACTTC. This gives the protein CASSNSGRSRETQYF.

The rearrangement joins TRBV11-1 to TRBJ2-1, with 10 bases aligning to TRBD2. The CDR3 sequence is 15 residues long. CDR1 is SGHAT, CDR2 FQDESV, per germline (reference sequence). The junction had 8 bases not matched to a gene; V was cut back by 4 bases and J by 8 bases. CDR3 loop: CASSSSGRQSDEQFF. The CDR3 DNA reads as TGTGCCAGCAGCTCTAGCGGGAGACAATCTGATGAGCAGTTCTTC. Drawing the rest from reference TRBV11-1 and TRBJ2-1, the complete variable domain is EAEVAQSPRYKITEKSQAVAFWCDPISGHATLYWYRQILGQGPELLVQFQDESVVDDSQLPKDRFSAERLKGVDSTLKIQPAELGDSAMYLCASSSSGRQSDEQFFGPGTRLTVL.

This clone was counted between two and nine times. The chain recombines TRBV11-2 with TRBJ2-6, with D perhaps given as TRBD1 or TRBD2 (5 bases each). The CDR3 runs 17 residues. V shed 5 bases and J shed 0 bases, with 14 bases lying between them. CDR1 and CDR2 (germline): SGHAT, FQNNGV. CDR3 DNA: TGTGCCAGCAGCCTTCCGGGACGGTACTCTGGGGCCAACGTCCTGACTTTC. This translates into CASSLPGRYSGANVLTF.

This chain connects TRBV6-2 or TRBV6-3 to TRBJ1-1; a possible D gene is TRBD1 (6 bases). V gave up 4 bases and J gave up 6 bases, with 21 bases separating them. This CDR3 spans 16 amino acids. CDR1 is MNHEY, CDR2 SVGEGT, per germline. CDR3 protein: CASSSPPRGASAEAFF. CDR3 DNA sequence: TGTGCCAGCAGTTCCCCACCTCGGGGGGCGAGCGCTGAAGCTTTCTTT.

The rearrangement uses TRBV7-3 and TRBJ1-2; D possibly corresponds to TRBD1 (6 bases). The CDR3 sequence is 16 residues long. V was shortened by 3 bases and J by 0 bases, with 14 bases between the two germline ends. Germline V CDR1 and CDR2: SGHTA, FQGTGA. The CDR3 loop reads CASSFSIGGTNYGYTF. The CDR3 DNA sequence: TGTGCCAGCAGCTTTTCGATAGGGGGGACTAACTATGGCTACACCTTC.

The J gene is TRBJ1-4, the V gene TRBV18; D not resolved. The CDR3 totals 14 residues. Trimming shortened V by 2 bases and J by 7 bases, and 11 bases separated the two germline ends. CDR1 KGHSH and CDR2 LQKENI come from the germline V gene. This CDR3 is CASSPSKGGEKLFF. The CDR3 DNA reads as TGTGCCAGCTCACCAAGCAAGGGCGGTGAAAAACTGTTTTTT.

Here the CDR3 DNA reads TGTGCCAGCAGCCAGCGGGGTAGCGGGGTCGGCAATACGCAGTATTTT. Protein: CASSQRGSGVGNTQYF. The chain is built from TRBV4-2 and TRBJ2-3, with 8 bases fitting TRBD2. With V trimmed by 3 bases and J by 7 bases, 12 bases remained unmatched. The germline V gene encodes CDR1 LGHNA and CDR2 YNFKEQ. The CDR3 extends over 16 amino acids.

This chain connects TRBV11-2 to TRBJ1-2; tentative D call: TRBD1 (6 bases). V was clipped by 3 bases and J by 2 bases, with 13 bases between them. The CDR3 runs to 15 residues. Germline V CDR1 and CDR2: SGHAT, FQNNGV. The CDR3 is CASSFTGRANYGYTF. The CDR3 region has the DNA TGTGCCAGCAGCTTTACAGGGCGGGCGAACTATGGCTACACCTTC.

CDR3 region: CASSSGVNTEAFF. The CDR3 DNA is TGTGCCAGCAGCTCCGGGGTGAACACTGAAGCTTTCTTT. The chain uses TRBV28 and TRBJ1-1; no firm D call. CDR1 and CDR2 (germline): MDHEN, SYDVKM. This CDR3 is 13 amino acids long. The V and J ends lost 6 bases and 0 bases respectively, with 8 bases between them.

This clone was recorded only once. The V call is TRBV19, the J call TRBJ2-7; tentative D call: TRBD2 (6 bases). The germline V gene has CDR1 LNHDA and CDR2 SQIVND (reference sequence). V lost 0 bases to trimming and J lost 0 bases, with 12 bases between them. This CDR3 spans 16 amino acids. The DNA of the CDR3 is TGTGCCAGTAGTATAGATCCCAGCGGGCCCTCCTACGAGCAGTACTTC. It specifies CASSIDPSGPSYEQYF.